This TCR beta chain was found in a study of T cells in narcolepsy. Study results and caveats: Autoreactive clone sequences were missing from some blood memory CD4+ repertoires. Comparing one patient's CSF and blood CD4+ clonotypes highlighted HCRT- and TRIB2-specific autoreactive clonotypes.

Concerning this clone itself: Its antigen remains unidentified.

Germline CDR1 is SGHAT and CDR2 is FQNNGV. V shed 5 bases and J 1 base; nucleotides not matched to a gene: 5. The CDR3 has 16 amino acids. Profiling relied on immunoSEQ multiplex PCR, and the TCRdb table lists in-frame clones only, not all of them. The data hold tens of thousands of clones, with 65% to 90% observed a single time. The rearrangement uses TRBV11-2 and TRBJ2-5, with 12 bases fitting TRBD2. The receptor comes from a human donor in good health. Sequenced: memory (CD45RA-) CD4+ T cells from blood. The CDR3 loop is CASSRLLAGGQETQYF. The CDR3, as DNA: TGTGCCAGCAGCCGCTTACTAGCGGGAGGCCAAGAGACCCAGTACTTC.